Only a few counts were recorded for the clone carrying this T cell receptor beta chain. Sequencing used immunoSEQ v3. Method: immunoSEQ multiplex PCR; TCRdb's copy keeps in-frame clones and lacks some. The sample carries roughly 7,400 clones, 70% to 80% recorded once. Specified time point: pre-treatment sample, taken before nivolumab and TIL therapy. Tumor tissue came from excised metastases, mostly pleural nodules or supraclavicular lymph nodes. This specimen belongs to a study of TIL therapy for anti-PD-1-resistant metastatic lung cancer. The CDR3 is made up of 17 amino acids. In germline, CDR1 is GTSNPN, CDR2 SVGIG (reference sequence). The V and J ends lost 0 bases and 5 bases, in that order; junction bases with no gene match: 9.

The specimen was tumor tissue, collected at baseline. The clonotype was recovered from a person aged 25 to 85 with non-small cell lung cancer. This chain joins TRBV30 and TRBJ2-2, with 10 bases aligning to TRBD2. The CDR3 sequence is CAWSVYLAGEGTGELFF. CDR3 DNA sequence: TGTGCCTGGAGTGTATATCTAGCGGGAGAAGGTACCGGGGAGCTGTTTTTT.